The entry below describes one T cell receptor beta chain. Its matching antigen is unknown. It was through 5'RACE template switching that TCR cDNA was made, with a universal primer site and UMIs added. MiXCR, applied by TCRdb to the 5' RACE reads, yields one record per CDR3 protein. The sample lists about 300,000 distinct CDR3 sequences, around 6.8% seen once, with 15% to 20% in the top ten. This sample is part of a study of T cells after yellow fever vaccination. The wider study: The fractions with low cell numbers were processed using SMART-Seq v4 Ultra Low Input.

Findings and caveats of the study: Researchers cautioned that FACS-sorted repertoires could harbor abundant clonotypes contaminating from the bulk population. Booster sampling recovered most clones from primary vaccination (approximately 96% CD4, approximately 90% CD8).

CDR3 length: 16 residues. Germline V gene sequence: CDR1 LNHNV, CDR2 YYDKDF (reference sequence). Trimming removed 1 base at V and 0 bases at J, with 9 bases between. The starting material was PBMCs, obtained around 45 days after the first yellow fever vaccination. The chain recombines TRBV15 with TRBJ1-4; no reliable D call. The source of this sequence is a man between 18 and 29 years old who received the YFV17D yellow fever vaccine. This CDR3 is CATSRGEGTTNEKLFF. The CDR3 DNA reads TGTGCCACCAGCAGAGGCGAGGGTACAACTAATGAAAAACTGTTTTTT.